This T cell receptor (beta chain) was captured in a study of spatial heterogeneity in lung cancer. One entry per CDR3 protein, called by TCRdb with MiXCR from the 5' RACE reads. Counted here are tens of thousands of distinct CDR3 sequences, roughly 6.5% occurring once; the ten biggest clones make up approximately 2.9%. CDR3 length: 10 amino acids. V was clipped by 5 bases and J by 14 bases, with 12 bases between them. This clonotype was seen repeatedly, ten times or more. The time point here: sample taken at primary tumor resection. Tumor, nontumor lung or frozen PBMC supplied whole RNA, sequenced without sorting.

The receptor's source is a female donor with early-stage non-small cell lung cancer. This sequence joins TRBV23-1 and TRBJ2-5; possibly TRBD2 for D (6 bases). TRBV23-1 counts as an open reading frame of uncertain function. Specimen: PBMCs, collected at surgery. As DNA, the CDR3 is TGCGCCAGCAGTAGGACTATTGACTACTTC. It encodes CASSRTIDYF.